The rows below give T cell receptor beta chains drawn from one sample of a study of blood T cell repertoires in COVID-19. Libraries were prepared by immunoSEQ multiplex PCR; TCRdb keeps only in-frame clonotypes and omits some of them. The table lists over 200,000 clones, approximately 89% of them singletons. Source material: peripheral blood. The receptors originated from a man aged 40-49 years who had recovered from COVID-19. Both conserved end residues are part of each CDR3. The order of the fields is clone size, CDR3 length, D gene, J gene, V gene, CDR3 protein, CDR3 DNA. D genes are given only for firm matches. Only some rows state a clone size, as once, few, many or a class for expanded clones.

abundance: NA; len: 13; d_gene: TRBD1; j_gene: TRBJ2-3; v_gene: TRBV6-5; CDR3aa: CASRGTVTDTQYF; CDR3nt: TGTGCCAGCAGAGGGACAGTCACAGATACGCAGTATTTT
abundance: NA; len: 13; d_gene: NA; j_gene: TRBJ2-3; v_gene: TRBV7-2; CDR3aa: CASSLDFTDTQYF; CDR3nt: TGTGCCAGCAGCCTGGACTTCACAGATACGCAGTATTTT
abundance: few; len: 12; d_gene: NA; j_gene: TRBJ2-7; v_gene: TRBV10-1; CDR3aa: CASSGGGYEQYF; CDR3nt: TGCGCCAGCAGTGGGGGCGGCTACGAGCAGTACTTC
abundance: NA; len: 15; d_gene: TRBD2; j_gene: TRBJ2-7; v_gene: TRBV6-5; CDR3aa: CASRDTGGRLYEQYF; CDR3nt: TGTGCCAGCAGAGACACGGGGGGGCGGTTGTACGAGCAGTACTTC
abundance: NA; len: 16; d_gene: TRBD1; j_gene: TRBJ2-5; v_gene: TRBV12-5; CDR3aa: CASGLGRDSAIGTQYF; CDR3nt: TGTGCTAGTGGTTTAGGTCGGGACAGCGCAATTGGGACCCAGTACTTC
abundance: NA; len: 16; d_gene: NA; j_gene: TRBJ2-3; v_gene: TRBV4-2; CDR3aa: CASSSRSTVRTDTQYF; CDR3nt: TGTGCCAGCAGCTCCCGTTCGACTGTGCGCACAGATACGCAGTATTTT
abundance: NA; len: 15; d_gene: NA; j_gene: TRBJ1-2; v_gene: TRBV6-1; CDR3aa: CASSEETGPNYGYTF; CDR3nt: TGTGCCAGCAGTGAAGAAACAGGGCCTAACTATGGCTACACCTTC
abundance: NA; len: 15; d_gene: NA; j_gene: TRBJ1-5; v_gene: TRBV5-1; CDR3aa: CASSLQGAWNQPQHF; CDR3nt: TGCGCCAGCAGCTTGCAGGGTGCTTGGAATCAGCCCCAGCATTTT
abundance: NA; len: 14; d_gene: TRBD1; j_gene: TRBJ2-7; v_gene: TRBV19; CDR3aa: CASSIGQGYYEQYF; CDR3nt: TGTGCCAGTAGTATAGGACAGGGGTACTACGAGCAGTACTTC
abundance: NA; len: 11; d_gene: NA; j_gene: TRBJ2-7; v_gene: TRBV30; CDR3aa: CAWTGKFEQYF; CDR3nt: TGTGCCTGGACCGGGAAATTCGAGCAGTACTTC
abundance: NA; len: 17; d_gene: TRBD1; j_gene: TRBJ1-1; v_gene: TRBV6-2/TRBV6-3; CDR3aa: CASSYNPGQGLNTEAFF; CDR3nt: TGTGCCAGCAGTTACAATCCGGGACAGGGACTGAACACTGAAGCTTTCTTT
abundance: once; len: 15; d_gene: TRBD1; j_gene: TRBJ2-1; v_gene: TRBV11-2; CDR3aa: CASSWQGAPHNEQFF; CDR3nt: TGTGCCAGCAGCTGGCAGGGGGCTCCTCACAATGAGCAGTTCTTC
abundance: NA; len: 15; d_gene: TRBD2; j_gene: TRBJ2-7; v_gene: TRBV7-2; CDR3aa: CASSNLAGGAGEQYF; CDR3nt: TGTGCCAGCAGCAACTTAGCGGGGGGGGCAGGCGAGCAGTACTTC
abundance: once; len: 16; d_gene: TRBD1; j_gene: TRBJ1-1; v_gene: TRBV7-8; CDR3aa: CASSLLVTGLDTEAFF; CDR3nt: TGTGCCAGCAGCCTCCTGGTGACAGGGTTGGACACTGAAGCTTTCTTT
abundance: NA; len: 14; d_gene: TRBD1; j_gene: TRBJ1-2; v_gene: TRBV9; CDR3aa: CASSLSPQGGGYTF; CDR3nt: TGTGCCAGCAGCCTCAGCCCGCAGGGGGGTGGCTACACCTTC
abundance: NA; len: 14; d_gene: NA; j_gene: TRBJ2-5; v_gene: TRBV2; CDR3aa: CASSELGRQETQYF; CDR3nt: TGTGCCAGCAGTGAACTGGGGCGTCAAGAGACCCAGTACTTC
abundance: once; len: 13; d_gene: NA; j_gene: TRBJ2-7; v_gene: TRBV3-1/TRBV3-2; CDR3aa: CASSQRGSYEQYF; CDR3nt: TGTGCCAGCAGCCAGAGGGGGTCCTACGAGCAGTACTTC
abundance: NA; len: 15; d_gene: TRBD2; j_gene: TRBJ2-1; v_gene: TRBV2; CDR3aa: CASSGLAGRNNEQFF; CDR3nt: TGTGCCAGCAGCGGACTAGCGGGACGAAACAATGAGCAGTTCTTC